This note documents a single T cell receptor beta chain sequence. Its target is not known. TCRdb's copy holds only in-frame clones and misses some; the assay was immunoSEQ multiplex PCR. The table has about 680,000 clones, 89% seen once; the top ten hold about 1.5%. The data are from a study of Ad26.COV2.S vaccination and SARS-CoV-2 variants. General study points: Across vaccine and placebo recipients, the breadth of non-spike TCRs was similar.

Treatment indicated: about 20 received Ad26.COV2.S at low or high dose, single or two shots; a few received placebo; per-sample allocation not given. Sampling was done on day 63 after the first vaccine or placebo injection. The sample was peripheral blood, taken in a trial of Ad26.COV2.S vaccine versus placebo. This TCR was sampled from a person aged 18-60 years who received the Ad26.COV2.S COVID-19 vaccine or a placebo.

DNA of the CDR3: TGTGCCAGCTCACGGGATTCAGTAGGGTATGGCTACACCTTC. It translates to CASSRDSVGYGYTF. The genes are TRBV18 and TRBJ1-2; D not resolved. CDR3 length: 14 residues. Trimming shortened V by 4 bases and J by 5 bases, and 14 bases separated the two germline ends. CDR1 is KGHSH and CDR2 is LQKENI in the germline V gene.